Listed here is a single TCR beta chain. Germline values: CDR1 SGHTA, CDR2 FQGNSA. The CDR3 extends over 13 amino acids. V dropped 5 bases and J dropped 9; count of bases not matched to a gene: 8. These data are taken from a study of blood T cell repertoires in COVID-19. Study-level background: PBMCs, B-cell-depleted T cells, or T cells were the source of the cDNA or gDNA that made up the material.

Clones were sequenced by immunoSEQ multiplex PCR, and TCRdb holds only the in-frame ones, with some missing. Found here are approximately 190,000 clones, around nine tenths of them singletons; the top ten hold less than 7.5%. This TCR was recovered from a woman aged 40-49 years who had recovered from COVID-19. The sample taken for sequencing was peripheral blood. This chain uses TRBV7-2 with TRBJ1-1, with 8 nucleotides matching TRBD1. The CDR3: CASSGGQGAQAFF. CDR3 DNA sequence: TGTGCCAGCAGCGGGGGGCAGGGGGCGCAAGCTTTCTTT.